This T cell receptor beta chain was documented in a study of identical twins. Points from the study as a whole: There is a chance that invariant MAIT and iNKT cells partially muddied zero-insertion analyses.

TCRdb reanalysed the 5' RACE reads using MiXCR and keeps one entry per CDR3 protein. Among under 350,000 distinct CDR3 sequences listed, roughly 8.6% were seen once. The CDR3 sequence is 13 residues long. Germline V gene sequence: CDR1 SNHLY, CDR2 FYNNEI. The V and J ends lost 7 bases and 6 bases respectively, with 16 bases between them. Regarding this clonotype: Its antigen is still unknown.

This sample was shared with a second study, whose subject was yellow fever vaccine responses in identical twins.

The material sequenced was CD8+ T cells sorted from blood. The chain employs TRBV2 and TRBJ2-7; D perhaps matches TRBD1 (6 bases). This TCR derives from a woman aged 18-29 years in good health. This CDR3 is CASIRQEKSEQYF. CDR3 DNA sequence: TGTGCCAGCATTAGACAGGAGAAATCCGAGCAGTACTTC.